Detailed here is one T cell receptor (beta chain). V lost 5 bases and J lost 9, with 17 bases in between. The CDR3 runs to 13 residues. The sample comes from a study of blood T cell repertoires in COVID-19. This table comes from immunoSEQ multiplex PCR, and its TCRdb copy is limited to in-frame clones, with some not included. The table shows around 170,000 clones, with roughly four fifths occurring only once. The chain uses TRBV12-3 or TRBV12-4 and TRBJ2-7; D gene unclear. The receptor comes from a woman in her thirties or forties with acute or convalescent COVID-19. Sample: peripheral blood. The CDR3 sequence: CASSQTAPTVQYF. CDR3 bases: TGTGCCAGCAGTCAGACTGCCCCTACCGTGCAGTACTTC.